Each of the 17 T cell receptor beta chains below was sequenced from the same sample in a study of cytomegalovirus exposure and HLA in healthy donors. The PCR ran on 60 Vbeta and 13 Jbeta primers. Some clones are missing from TCRdb's copy, which holds only in-frame ones; the method was immunoSEQ multiplex PCR. The sample carries roughly 80,000 clones, roughly two thirds recorded once. The sample was PBMCs. Receptors originate from a woman between 45 and 60 years old in good health and CMV-seropositive.

J is TRBJ1-1 and V is TRBV29-1, with D tentatively TRBD1 (5 bases). The CDR3 consists of 13 residues. Looked up from germline, CDR1 is SQVTM and CDR2 is ANQGSEA. V lost 5 bases and J 1 base, leaving 11 bases between the germline ends. CDR3 nucleotides: TGCAGCGTTAGACCCCAGGGGAACACTGAAGCTTTCTTT. Its protein is CSVRPQGNTEAFF.

The chain couples TRBV18 to TRBJ1-1, with 11 bases aligning to TRBD1. CDR3 size: 13 residues. In germline, CDR1 is KGHSH, CDR2 LQKENI. The V gene end was trimmed by 3 bases and the J gene end by 6 bases; junction bases not matched to a gene: 0. CDR3 amino acids: CASSPGQGAEAFF. The CDR3 nucleotides are TGTGCCAGCTCACCGGGACAGGGGGCTGAAGCTTTCTTT.

As concerns this clone: A junction boundary mismatches the germline segment, possibly from a read error. The chain recombines TRBV9 with TRBJ2-1, with D perhaps TRBD2 (6 bases). The CDR3 has 13 amino acids. Germline CDR1 reads SGDLS; CDR2 reads YYNGEE. CDR3 region: CAGSVTGVNEQFF. CDR3 nucleotide sequence: TGTGCCGGCAGCGTAACGGGGGTCAATGAGCAGTTCTTC.

The V and J genes are TRBV5-1 and TRBJ2-3; TRBD1 matches 7 bases. V trimming: 7 bases; J trimming: 0 bases; junction bases outside the gene matches: 5. This CDR3 spans 14 amino acids. Germline-derived CDR1 and CDR2 are SGHRS and YFSETQ. The CDR3 here is CASRTGPSTDTQYF. The CDR3 DNA follows: TGCGCCAGCCGGACAGGACCTAGCACAGATACGCAGTATTTT.

The genes are TRBV9 and TRBJ1-2; D is unclear. CDR1 SGDLS and CDR2 YYNGEE come from the germline V gene. This CDR3 region has 13 residues. Trimming took off 0 bases at V and 5 bases at J, with 8 bases between the two ends. CDR3 region: CASSVANSYGYTF. The CDR3 DNA reads TGTGCCAGCAGCGTAGCTAACAGTTATGGCTACACCTTC.

This clone has a handful of counts. The chain combines TRBV5-1 with TRBJ2-1, with 7 bases fitting TRBD2. J gave up 2 bases and V 5 bases, and 7 bases lay outside the gene matches. Germline V gene sequence: CDR1 SGHRS, CDR2 YFSETQ. The CDR3 contains 15 residues. In DNA, the CDR3 is TGCGCCAGCAGTCTGGGGGGAGGGGCCTACAATGAGCAGTTCTTC. This codes for CASSLGGGAYNEQFF.

The chain uses TRBV19 and TRBJ1-2; TRBD1 aligns across 7 bases. Trimming cost V 7 bases and J 8 bases; bases outside gene matches: 10. The CDR3 is 13 amino acids. Germline V gene sequence: CDR1 LNHDA, CDR2 SQIVND (reference sequence). The DNA of the CDR3 is TGTGCCAGTACAGGGGGACTCGGGGTAGGCTACACCTTC. This codes for CASTGGLGVGYTF.

This chain connects TRBV4-2 to TRBJ2-2; 8 bases agree with TRBD2. The J segment lost 1 base and the V segment lost 1 base, leaving 2 bases of the junction unmatched. Per germline, CDR1 LGHNA and CDR2 YNFKEQ. The CDR3 consists of 16 residues. CDR3 loop: CASSQASGGNTGELFF. The CDR3 bases are TGTGCCAGCAGCCAAGCCAGCGGGGGGAACACCGGGGAGCTGTTTTTT.

The chain is built from TRBV18 and TRBJ2-1; 8 positions match TRBD1. This CDR3 is built from 12 residues. The V and J ends lost 4 bases and 11 bases, in that order; junction bases with no gene match: 4. The germline gives CDR1 KGHSH, CDR2 LQKENI. CDR3 coding DNA: TGTGCCAGCTCACACGACAGGGGTCAGCAGTTCTTC. It is translated as CASSHDRGQQFF.

This rearrangement joins TRBV6-5 to TRBJ2-7; TRBD1 matches 7 bases. Germline trimming cut 6 bases from V and 7 bases from J; bases unmatched to any gene: 12. Germline CDR1 is MNHEY and CDR2 is SVGAGI. The CDR3 is 14 amino acids. CDR3 nucleotide sequence: TGTGCCAGCAGGCGACAGGGCTTTACCCTGGAGCAGTACTTC. Translating it yields CASRRQGFTLEQYF.

The rearrangement links TRBV6-1 to TRBJ1-3; D is perhaps TRBD1 (5 bases). V gave up 9 bases and J gave up 7 bases, with 19 bases separating them. This CDR3 is 14 amino acids long. CDR1 and CDR2 (germline): MNHNS, SASEGT. CDR3 residues: CASWKGQARNTIYF. DNA for the CDR3: TGTGCCAGTTGGAAGGGGCAGGCAAGGAACACCATATATTTT.

The J gene is TRBJ1-5, the V gene TRBV6-5; TRBD1 matches at 9 bases. CDR1 and CDR2 from the germline V gene are MNHEY and SVGAGI. The trim removed 5 bases at V and 6 bases at J, leaving 8 bases unmatched. The CDR3 has 15 residues. Written as DNA, the CDR3 is TGTGCCAGCAGTAAACAGGGGGCTAGGGGTCAGCCCCAGCATTTT. Its protein is CASSKQGARGQPQHF.

The chain combines TRBV7-6 with TRBJ1-2; weak D call: TRBD1 (5 bases). CDR3 length: 14 amino acids. Trimming cost V 1 base and J 8 bases, with 14 bases left between them. Germline V gene data show CDR1 as SGHVS and CDR2 as FNYEAQ. The CDR3 DNA sequence: TGTGCCAGCAGCTTAGATCGGGGGAATGAGGGCTACACCTTC. Translation gives CASSLDRGNEGYTF.

Only one count was recorded for this clone. The chain has TRBV19 and TRBJ1-1, with 7 bases aligning to TRBD1. Germline CDR1 is LNHDA and CDR2 is SQIVND (reference sequence). This CDR3 comprises 14 residues. J was trimmed by 4 bases and V by 8 bases; bases with no gene match: 10. For the CDR3, the DNA is TGTGCCAGTCTCGGGACAGAAGCCCCCACTGAAGCTTTCTTT. Its translation is CASLGTEAPTEAFF.

The V gene is TRBV7-9, the J gene TRBJ2-3; the match to TRBD2 covers 8 bases. V was clipped by 7 bases and J by 4 bases; unmatched bases: 16. The CDR3 loop spans 17 amino acids. The germline CDR1 and CDR2 sequences are SEHNR and FQNEAQ (reference sequence). Here the CDR3 reads CASNLPRGGLSPDTQYF. For the CDR3, the DNA is TGTGCCAGCAACCTACCTCGGGGGGGCCTGTCCCCAGATACGCAGTATTTT. The complete variable domain, with remaining parts taken from reference TRBV7-9 and TRBJ2-3, reads DTGVSQNPRHKITKRGQNVTFRCDPISEHNRLYWYRQTLGQGPEFLTYFQNEAQLEKSRLLSDRFSAERPKGSFSTLEIQRTEQGDSAMYLCASNLPRGGLSPDTQYFGPGTRLTVL.

The chain carries TRBV7-3 and TRBJ2-2; 8 bases map to TRBD2. Per the germline V gene, CDR1 is SGHTA and CDR2 is FQGTGA. After removal of 5 bases from V and 2 bases from J, the junction contained 7 bases not matched to a gene. The CDR3 is 16 amino acids. CDR3 in amino acids: CASSPGGGYNTGELFF. The CDR3 DNA reads TGTGCCAGCAGCCCCGGGGGGGGCTACAACACCGGGGAGCTGTTTTTT. The full variable domain, its missing parts supplied by reference TRBV7-3 and TRBJ2-2, is GAGVSQTPSNKVTEKGKYVELRCDPISGHTALYWYRQSLGQGPEFLIYFQGTGAADDSGLPNDRFFAVRPEGSVSTLKIQRTERGDSAVYLCASSPGGGYNTGELFFGEGSRLTVL.

This clone turned up a few times. The chain employs TRBV7-9 and TRBJ1-1; TRBD1 matches 12 bases. The J segment lost 9 bases and the V segment lost 5 bases, leaving 7 bases of the junction unmatched. Per the germline V gene, CDR1 is SEHNR and CDR2 is FQNEAQ (reference sequence). The CDR3 contains 14 residues. The CDR3, as DNA: TGTGCCAGCAGCGCGCCCGGGACAGGGGGCAAAGCTTTCTTT. Translating it yields CASSAPGTGGKAFF.